The rows below give T cell receptor beta chains drawn from one sample of a study of cytomegalovirus exposure and HLA in healthy donors. Produced via immunoSEQ multiplex PCR; TCRdb's table is partial and in-frame only. The sample lists about 80,000 clones; 67% were seen once. Material: PBMCs. The source is a woman in her fifties or sixties in good health and CMV-seropositive. Both conserved end residues are part of each CDR3. D genes are given only for firm matches. A clone size is listed for some rows: how often the clone was seen (once, few, many), or a class if it is expanded.

TRBJ2-1,.,TRBV28,TRBD1,TGTGCCAGCAACGTGGGACAGGGGTCCCATGAGCAGTTCTTC,CASNVGQGSHEQFF
TRBJ1-1,.,TRBV30,.,TGTGCCTGGGTTCAGGGAGCGGGCCCCACTGAAGCTTTCTTT,CAWVQGAGPTEAFF
TRBJ1-5,.,TRBV19,.,TGTGCCAGTAGTGTAGCCCTTCTCGGTCAGCCCCAGCATTTT,CASSVALLGQPQHF
TRBJ1-2,.,TRBV11-1,TRBD1,TGTGCCAGCAGCTTTACCGGGACAGGGGGCGGCTACACCTTC,CASSFTGTGGGYTF
TRBJ2-3,.,TRBV5-1,.,TGCGCCAGCAGCTTACGGGTTCAGCCAGATACGCAGTATTTT,CASSLRVQPDTQYF
TRBJ1-5,.,TRBV12-5,.,TGTGCTAGTGGAGCCGGACAGCTAAGTCTTAGCAATCAGCCCCAGCATTTT,CASGAGQLSLSNQPQHF
TRBJ2-5,.,TRBV5-5,.,TGTGCCAGCAGCTTGCGGGGTTACGGGACCCAGTACTTC,CASSLRGYGTQYF
TRBJ2-5,.,TRBV11-2,TRBD2,TGTGCCAGCAGCCGAGACCCTAGCGGGGGAGTAGGAGAGACCCAGTACTTC,CASSRDPSGGVGETQYF
TRBJ1-1,.,TRBV5-4,.,TGTGCCAGCAGCGACAATATGAACACTGAAGCTTTCTTT,CASSDNMNTEAFF
TRBJ2-1,.,TRBV7-9,TRBD2,TGTGCCAGCAGCTTTCCTTACGGCGGGGGGGCCCACAATGAGCAGTTCTTC,CASSFPYGGGAHNEQFF
TRBJ1-5,few,TRBV6-6,TRBD1,TGTGCCAGCAGCCGACCGGGACAGACTAATCAGCCCCAGCATTTT,CASSRPGQTNQPQHF
TRBJ2-5,.,TRBV4-1,.,TGCGCCAGCAGCCGCGACTACAGGGGAGGAGAGACCCAGTACTTC,CASSRDYRGGETQYF
TRBJ1-1,few,TRBV5-5,TRBD1,TGTGCCAGCAGCTCTCGGGACAGGGGATGGGGGAACACTGAAGCTTTCTTT,CASSSRDRGWGNTEAFF
TRBJ2-3,.,TRBV14,TRBD1,TGTGCCAGCAGCCAAGGGGCGACAGGGCGAGATACGCAGTATTTT,CASSQGATGRDTQYF
TRBJ2-7,.,TRBV18,TRBD1,TGTGCCAGCTCACCGGAAATGGGACAGAACTCTAGCTCCTACGAGCAGTACTTC,CASSPEMGQNSSSYEQYF
TRBJ1-4,.,TRBV5-1,.,TGCGCCAGCAGCCGAAGAGAAGGGGACATCTCGCGGGAAAAACTGTTTTTT,CASSRREGDISREKLFF
TRBJ2-5,.,TRBV7-9,TRBD2,TGTGCCAGCAGCCTCGGGACTAGCGGGGGGGCCGGGTCCCAAGAGACCCAGTACTTC,CASSLGTSGGAGSQETQYF
TRBJ2-7,.,TRBV6-1,TRBD1,TGTGCCAGCAGTGGGGACAGGGCCTACGAGCAGTACTTC,CASSGDRAYEQYF
TRBJ2-7,.,TRBV12-1,.,TGTGCCAGCAGCGCGGGACTAGCGGGGAAATCTTCCCCCTCCTACGAGCAGTACTTC,CASSAGLAGKSSPSYEQYF
TRBJ2-2,once,TRBV28,.,TGTGCCAGCAGTTTAAGGGACAGGGAGCTGTTTTTT,CASSLRDRELFF
TRBJ1-2,once,TRBV7-2,TRBD1,TGTGCCAGCACTCTGGGACAGGGGGCTCTTGGCTACACCTTC,CASTLGQGALGYTF